Shown below are 24 T cell receptor beta chains from a single sample sequenced in a study of blood T cell repertoires in COVID-19. Profiling relied on immunoSEQ multiplex PCR, and the TCRdb table lists in-frame clones only, not all of them. The sample contains around 370,000 clones, 85% to 90% of which appear only once. The specimen was peripheral blood. These receptors originate from a woman aged 45-65 years with COVID-19, enrolled during active disease.

The V and J genes are TRBV11-3 and TRBJ2-1; 11 bases are shared with TRBD2. The CDR3 has 15 amino acids. Germline V gene data show CDR1 as SGHNT and CDR2 as YENEEA. The ends lost 1 base at V and 10 bases at J; junction bases unmatched: 6. For the CDR3, the DNA is TGTGCCAGCAGCTTAGGTGGTAGCGGGGGGGCCGAGCAGTTCTTC. Its translation: CASSLGGSGGAEQFF.

This clone was recorded once. The V call is TRBV27, the J call TRBJ2-4, with a weak D call TRBD1 (6 bases). Germline V lookup: CDR1 MNHEY, CDR2 SMNVEV (reference sequence). Trimming cost V 5 bases and J 5 bases, with 19 bases left between them. There are 16 residues in the CDR3. CDR3 DNA: TGTGCCAGCAGTGCATCCGGGACACCTGTCCAAAACATTCAGTACTTC. Its translation is CASSASGTPVQNIQYF.

Written as DNA, the CDR3 is TGTGCCAGCTCACTGTATCCCTCTATTCGTTCGGAGGGCTACACCTTC. Translation: CASSLYPSIRSEGYTF. The gene calls are TRBV18 and TRBJ1-2; D is unresolved. Germline V lookup: CDR1 KGHSH, CDR2 LQKENI. V was clipped by 4 bases and J by 8 bases, with 23 bases between them. This CDR3 is built from 16 residues.

The chain couples TRBV7-3 to TRBJ2-3; a weak D match, TRBD2 (5 bases). CDR1 and CDR2 (germline): SGHTA, FQGTGA. V lost 5 bases, J lost 2 bases, and 20 bases lay in between. The CDR3 has 17 residues. CDR3 nucleotide sequence: TGTGCCAGCAGCCCCGGCCCTAGCAGAGGTGCCACAGATACGCAGTATTTT. Its protein is CASSPGPSRGATDTQYF.

V is TRBV11-2 and J is TRBJ2-5; 10 nucleotides match TRBD1. CDR1 and CDR2 from the germline V gene are SGHAT and FQNNGV. The CDR3 loop spans 15 amino acids. Trimming took 4 bases from V and 5 from J; bases not matched to a gene: 7. The CDR3, as DNA: TGTGCCAGCAGCTCGTCGGGACAGGGGTGGGAGACCCAGTACTTC. This codes for CASSSSGQGWETQYF. The full variable domain, its missing parts supplied by reference TRBV11-2 and TRBJ2-5, is EAGVAQSPRYKIIEKRQSVAFWCNPISGHATLYWYQQILGQGPKLLIQFQNNGVVDDSQLPKDRFSAERLKGVDSTLKIQPAKLEDSAVYLCASSSSGQGWETQYFGPGTRLLVL.

The gene calls are TRBV25-1 and TRBJ2-7, with a tentative D call TRBD1 (6 bases). Germline V gene sequence: CDR1 MGHDK, CDR2 SYGVNS. V was shortened by 8 bases and J by 0 bases, with 11 bases between the two germline ends. The CDR3 runs to 13 residues. Here the CDR3 reads CASSHRASYEQYF. The CDR3 bases are TGTGCCAGCTCGCACAGGGCCTCCTACGAGCAGTACTTC.

CDR3 coding DNA: TGTGCCAGCAGTTCCCCAGGGAGCGGGAAAGTCAATGAGCAGTTCTTC. Translation: CASSSPGSGKVNEQFF. V and J are TRBV6-5 and TRBJ2-1, with 7 bases fitting TRBD2. In germline, CDR1 is MNHEY, CDR2 SVGAGI. The junction had 12 bases not matched to a gene; V was cut back by 4 bases and J by 6 bases. This CDR3 comprises 16 residues.

This chain uses TRBV15 with TRBJ1-2; TRBD1 might be the D (5 bases). CDR1 and CDR2 from the germline V gene are LNHNV and YYDKDF (reference sequence). The CDR3 is 15 residues long. V lost 0 bases and J 2 bases, leaving 10 bases between the germline ends. CDR3 bases: TGTGCCACCAGCAGAGATCTCCAGGGAAACTATGGCTACACCTTC. This codes for CATSRDLQGNYGYTF.

The V gene is TRBV7-9, the J gene TRBJ1-1, with 8 positions matching TRBD1. CDR3 length equals 15 residues. CDR1 is SEHNR and CDR2 is FQNEAQ in the germline V gene (reference sequence). The V and J ends lost 2 bases and 4 bases, in that order; junction bases with no gene match: 6. CDR3 in amino acids: CASSLLRTGSTEAFF. The CDR3 nucleotides are TGTGCCAGCAGCTTATTACGGACAGGGAGCACTGAAGCTTTCTTT.

The chain has TRBV19 and TRBJ2-3; 7 positions agree with TRBD1. J lost 3 bases, V lost 6 bases, and 9 bases had no gene match. From germline, CDR1 is LNHDA and CDR2 SQIVND (reference sequence). CDR3 length equals 15 residues. CDR3 sequence reads: CASRPWTGETDTQYF. The CDR3 bases are TGTGCCAGTAGACCTTGGACAGGAGAGACAGATACGCAGTATTTT.

J is TRBJ2-7 and V is TRBV6-6; weak D call: TRBD1 (6 bases). CDR3 size: 15 residues. Trimming shortened V by 0 bases and J by 3 bases, and 12 bases separated the two germline ends. Germline CDR1 MNHNY, CDR2 SVGAGI (reference sequence). Here the CDR3 DNA reads TGTGCCAGCAGTTACTCTGTGACAGGAGACTACGAGCAGTACTTC. Amino acids: CASSYSVTGDYEQYF.

A single count supports this clone. The chain joins TRBV7-9 to TRBJ2-1, with no clear D. The CDR3 covers 12 residues. Germline CDR1 reads SEHNR; CDR2 reads FQNEAQ (reference sequence). Trimming removed 3 bases at V and 10 bases at J, with 10 bases between. The CDR3: CASSFEVQEQFF. The CDR3 region has the DNA TGTGCCAGCAGCTTTGAGGTCCAAGAGCAGTTCTTC.

This chain connects TRBV6-5 to TRBJ1-1, with a tentative D call TRBD1 (5 bases). CDR3 length: 16 amino acids. Trimming cost V 2 bases and J 0 bases, with 13 bases left between them. The germline gives CDR1 MNHEY, CDR2 SVGAGI. CDR3 nucleotides: TGTGCCAGCAGTTACAATGGGGCAGGAGTGAACACTGAAGCTTTCTTT. This translates into CASSYNGAGVNTEAFF.

J is TRBJ1-3 and V is TRBV7-8; D is perhaps TRBD1 (5 bases). Deletions cut 1 base from V and 1 base from J, with 14 bases between. From germline, CDR1 is SGHVS and CDR2 FQNEAQ. CDR3 length: 17 residues. The CDR3 spells CASSLVSGGRSGNTIYF. The CDR3, as DNA: TGTGCCAGCAGCTTAGTTTCGGGGGGTCGGTCTGGAAACACCATATATTTT. The full variable domain, completed using reference TRBV7-8 and TRBJ1-3, is GAGVSQSPRYKVAKRGQDVALRCDPISGHVSLFWYQQALGQGPEFLTYFQNEAQLDKSGLPSDRFFAERPEGSVSTLKIQRTQQEDSAVYLCASSLVSGGRSGNTIYFGEGSWLTVV.

The CDR3, as DNA: TGTGCCAGCAGCCCCCATCTAACAGCGGGATGGGTAGATGAGCAGTTCTTC. It yields the protein CASSPHLTAGWVDEQFF. The rearrangement links TRBV13 to TRBJ2-1; TRBD2 matches at 7 bases. The ends lost 5 bases at V and 8 bases at J; junction bases unmatched: 18. The CDR3 is made up of 17 amino acids. CDR1 is PRHDT, CDR2 FYEKMQ, per germline (reference sequence).

The chain joins TRBV4-1 to TRBJ2-3, with TRBD2 identical over 7 bases. V trimming: 1 base; J trimming: 4 bases; junction bases outside the gene matches: 11. CDR1 and CDR2 (germline): MGHRA, YSYEKL. The CDR3 extends over 17 amino acids. CDR3 sequence reads: CASSQVGGGASADTQYF. CDR3 nucleotides: TGCGCCAGCAGCCAAGTTGGGGGGGGAGCAAGCGCAGATACGCAGTATTTT.

The V gene is TRBV6-4, the J gene TRBJ2-1, with 12 bases identical to TRBD2. The CDR3 spans 18 residues. The V and J ends lost 4 bases and 3 bases, in that order; junction bases with no gene match: 10. Germline V lookup: CDR1 MRHNA, CDR2 SNTAGT. This CDR3 reads CASSAGLAGGLDYNEQFF. CDR3 DNA: TGTGCCAGCAGTGCGGGGCTAGCGGGAGGGCTTGACTACAATGAGCAGTTCTTC.

The chain joins TRBV29-1 to TRBJ1-3; 7 bases line up with TRBD1. The germline V gene has CDR1 SQVTM and CDR2 ANQGSEA. This CDR3 comprises 12 residues. After removal of 4 bases from V and 8 bases from J, the junction contained 5 bases not matched to a gene. Here the CDR3 reads CSVAGGRDTIYF. CDR3 DNA: TGCAGCGTTGCAGGGGGGCGGGACACCATATATTTT.

The chain is built from TRBV4-1 and TRBJ1-1; 8 bases align to TRBD1. With 5 bases clipped from V and 2 bases from J, the junction kept 16 bases outside the gene matches. This CDR3 spans 18 amino acids. The germline CDR1 and CDR2 sequences are MGHRA and YSYEKL. The chain's CDR3 is CASSSPAFDRGRNTEAFF. The CDR3 DNA is TGCGCCAGCAGCTCCCCTGCTTTTGACAGGGGTCGAAACACTGAAGCTTTCTTT.

V usage is TRBV30 and J usage is TRBJ2-3; 12 bases match TRBD2. V shed 2 bases and J 4 bases; nucleotides not matched to a gene: 13. The CDR3 is made up of 18 amino acids. Germline CDR1 is GTSNPN and CDR2 is SVGIG (reference sequence). This chain's CDR3 is CAWSILSLAGGRADTQYF. As DNA, the CDR3 is TGTGCCTGGAGTATCCTTAGCCTAGCGGGAGGGCGCGCAGATACGCAGTATTTT.

Remarks on this clone: In the same sample, other DNA sequences code for this CDR3. As DNA, the CDR3 is TGTGCCAGCAGCTTAGGACAGGGAAATGAAAAACTGTTTTTT. Protein product: CASSLGQGNEKLFF. The chain recombines TRBV7-9 with TRBJ1-4; TRBD1 matches 7 bases. Germline V gene lookup returns CDR1 SEHNR and CDR2 FQNEAQ (reference sequence). V was clipped by 1 base and J by 5 bases; unmatched bases: 1. There are 14 residues in the CDR3.

About this clone: This sample also contains other DNA sequences that code for the same CDR3. The rearrangement uses TRBV5-1 and TRBJ1-2; TRBD1 matches 8 bases. The CDR3 is made up of 14 amino acids. Germline CDR1 reads SGHRS; CDR2 reads YFSETQ. V was pared by 4 bases and J by 2 bases, with 4 bases of the junction left unmatched. The CDR3 reads CASSGGQANYGYTF. The CDR3 DNA reads as TGCGCCAGCAGCGGGGGACAGGCGAACTATGGCTACACCTTC.

This clone was recorded once. CDR3 region: CASSPTGTAQPQHF. The CDR3 DNA sequence: TGTGCCAGCAGCCCCACAGGGACCGCTCAGCCCCAGCATTTT. This rearrangement joins TRBV9 to TRBJ1-5; TRBD1 is a possible D gene (6 bases). Looked up from germline, CDR1 is SGDLS and CDR2 is YYNGEE. Trimming shortened V by 4 bases and J by 6 bases, and 14 bases separated the two germline ends. The CDR3 is made up of 14 amino acids.

This clone was counted a single time. V is TRBV5-1 and J is TRBJ1-6; 7 bases are shared with TRBD1. CDR1 and CDR2 from the germline V gene are SGHRS and YFSETQ. This CDR3 has 14 amino acids. Trimming removed 3 bases from V and 7 bases from J; junction bases left unmatched: 4. DNA for the CDR3: TGCGCCAGCAGCTCTGGGACAGAAAATTCACCCCTCCACTTT. Encoded protein: CASSSGTENSPLHF.